The next 5 T cell receptor beta chains were all read from a single sample in a study of shared clonotypes between healthy human individuals. Assay used: immunoSEQ multiplex PCR; TCRdb lists only in-frame clones, some missing. The sample lists about 490,000 clones; around 78% were seen once. The sequencing sample was made of PBMCs. The source of these receptors is a woman aged 35 to 49 in good health. Some clones in this sample may be carry-over from other donors' samples.

The chain joins TRBV7-2 to TRBJ2-7; D may be TRBD2 (5 bases). The CDR3 is 11 amino acids. Between the trimmed V and J ends, which lost 6 bases and 7 bases, there was a span of 10 bases. Germline values: CDR1 SGHTA, CDR2 FQGNSA. CDR3 DNA sequence: TGTGCCAGCAGTTACGGGGTGGAGCAGTACTTC. Translation: CASSYGVEQYF. Complete variable domain (other parts from reference TRBV7-2 and TRBJ2-7): GAGVSQSPSNKVTEKGKDVELRCDPISGHTALYWYRQSLGQGLEFLIYFQGNSAPDKSGLPSDRFSAERTGGSVSTLTIQRTQQEDSAVYLCASSYGVEQYFGPGTRLTVT.

J is TRBJ2-4 and V is TRBV7-8; D tentatively fits TRBD1 or TRBD2 (5 bases each). The CDR3 has 16 amino acids. The V end was cut by 5 bases, the J end by 0 bases, with 14 bases between. Germline CDR1 SGHVS, CDR2 FQNEAQ. The chain's CDR3 is CASSNRDAEAKNIQYF. In DNA, the CDR3 is TGTGCCAGCAGCAACCGGGACGCAGAAGCCAAAAACATTCAGTACTTC.

Concerning this clone itself: Other DNA sequences of this sample code for an identical CDR3. The chain joins TRBV25-1 to TRBJ1-2; D is unclear. CDR1 is MGHDK and CDR2 is SYGVNS in the germline V gene. Trimming removed 2 bases from V and 7 bases from J, with 8 bases in between. The CDR3 sequence is 12 residues long. Written as DNA, the CDR3 is TGTGCCAGCAGTGAAGGGAGGGTTGGCTACACCTTC. It yields the protein CASSEGRVGYTF.

This clone was seen a few times. Here the CDR3 DNA reads TGTGCCTGGAGTATCACCCATAGGGGGAACACTGAAGCTTTCTTT. It is translated as CAWSITHRGNTEAFF. V is TRBV30 and J is TRBJ1-1; TRBD1 is a possible D gene (5 bases). CDR3 length equals 15 residues. Trimming left V 2 bases short and J 1 base short, with 14 bases between. Germline CDR1 is GTSNPN and CDR2 is SVGIG (reference sequence).

This clone was seen a single time. The chain couples TRBV6-1 to TRBJ2-7; 7 nucleotides agree with TRBD1. Germline V lookup: CDR1 MNHNS, CDR2 SASEGT. V was clipped by 10 bases and J by 0 bases; unmatched bases: 9. CDR3 length: 14 residues. The chain's CDR3 is CATRQGINSYEQYF. The CDR3 bases are TGTGCCACCAGACAGGGAATTAACTCCTACGAGCAGTACTTC.